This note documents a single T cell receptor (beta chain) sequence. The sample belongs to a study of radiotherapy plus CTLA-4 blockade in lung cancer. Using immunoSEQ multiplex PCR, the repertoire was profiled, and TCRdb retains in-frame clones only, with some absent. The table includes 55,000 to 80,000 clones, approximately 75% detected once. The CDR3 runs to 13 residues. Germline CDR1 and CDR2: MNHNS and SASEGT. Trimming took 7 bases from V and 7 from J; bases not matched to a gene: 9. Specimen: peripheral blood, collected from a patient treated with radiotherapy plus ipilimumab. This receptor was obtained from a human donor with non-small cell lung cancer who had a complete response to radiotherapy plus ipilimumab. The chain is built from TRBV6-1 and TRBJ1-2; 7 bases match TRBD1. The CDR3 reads CASNPVQGTGYTF. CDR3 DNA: TGTGCCAGCAACCCGGTACAGGGGACTGGCTACACCTTC.